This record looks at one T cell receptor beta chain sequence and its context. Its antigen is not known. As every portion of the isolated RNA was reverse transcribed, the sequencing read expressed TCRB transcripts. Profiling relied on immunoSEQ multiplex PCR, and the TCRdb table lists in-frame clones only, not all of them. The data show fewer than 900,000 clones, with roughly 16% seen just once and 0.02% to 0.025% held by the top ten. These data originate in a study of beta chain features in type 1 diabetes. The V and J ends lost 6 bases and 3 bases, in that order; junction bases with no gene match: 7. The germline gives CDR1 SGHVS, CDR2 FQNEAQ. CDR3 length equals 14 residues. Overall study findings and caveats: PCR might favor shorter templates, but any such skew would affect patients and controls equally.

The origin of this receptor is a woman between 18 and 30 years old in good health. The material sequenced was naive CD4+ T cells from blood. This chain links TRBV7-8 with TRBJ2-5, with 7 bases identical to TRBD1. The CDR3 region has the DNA TGTGCCAGCAGACCGCTGACAGGGAAAGAGACCCAGTACTTC. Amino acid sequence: CASRPLTGKETQYF.